A selection of T cell receptor beta chains follows, all from one sample in a study of blood T cell repertoires in COVID-19. TCRdb's table, derived via immunoSEQ multiplex PCR, lists solely in-frame clones and lacks some. In the table there are about 59,000 clones, roughly 80% of which are singletons. The sample was peripheral blood. The receptors here all came from a human donor in a cohort sampled during active COVID-19. CDR3s include the opening cysteine and the closing phenylalanine or tryptophan. D genes are given only for firm matches. The size entry is marked missing in some rows and otherwise reads once, few, many or a size class.

CDR3: CASSNSGRRDTGELFF
DNA: TGTGCCAGCAGCAATAGCGGGAGGAGAGACACCGGGGAGCTGTTTTTT
D: TRBD2
J: TRBJ2-2
V: TRBV5-6
size: NA

CDR3: CASRPLPRTGATRDTQYF
DNA: TGTGCCAGCAGGCCCCTACCGCGGACAGGGGCGACGCGGGATACGCAGTATTTT
D: TRBD1
J: TRBJ2-3
V: TRBV2
size: NA

CDR3: CASSLGAGVSYNEQFF
DNA: TGTGCCAGCAGCTTGGGAGCGGGAGTGTCCTACAATGAGCAGTTCTTC
D: TRBD2
J: TRBJ2-1
V: TRBV7-2
size: NA

CDR3: CASKRAVSGTGELFF
DNA: TGTGCCAGCAAGAGGGCGGTTAGTGGAACCGGGGAGCTGTTTTTT
D: NA
J: TRBJ2-2
V: TRBV11-2
size: NA

CDR3: CASSFSGRTIDEQFF
DNA: TGTGCCAGCAGCTTTAGCGGGAGGACGATCGATGAGCAGTTCTTC
D: TRBD2
J: TRBJ2-1
V: TRBV7-2
size: NA

CDR3: CASSLGGAGVQPQHF
DNA: TGTGCCAGCAGTTTAGGTGGGGCAGGGGTCCAGCCCCAGCATTTT
D: NA
J: TRBJ1-5
V: TRBV27
size: NA

CDR3: CSASFMNQPQHF
DNA: TGCAGTGCTAGTTTTATGAATCAGCCCCAGCATTTT
D: NA
J: TRBJ1-5
V: TRBV20-1
size: NA

CDR3: CASSPPRRQHGADTQYF
DNA: TGTGCCAGCAGCCCGCCCCGGCGACAGCATGGGGCAGATACGCAGTATTTT
D: NA
J: TRBJ2-3
V: TRBV5-4
size: few

CDR3: CASSLSAGTEYGYTF
DNA: TGCGCCAGCAGCTTGTCTGCAGGGACTGAGTATGGCTACACCTTC
D: NA
J: TRBJ1-2
V: TRBV5-1
size: NA

CDR3: CASSLGLAGVGAYEQYF
DNA: TGTGCCAGCAGCCTGGGACTAGCGGGAGTTGGCGCCTACGAGCAGTACTTC
D: TRBD2
J: TRBJ2-7
V: TRBV7-2
size: few

CDR3: CASSFGQGTEAFF
DNA: TGTGCCAGCAGCTTCGGACAGGGGACTGAGGCTTTCTTT
D: TRBD1
J: TRBJ1-1
V: TRBV5-5
size: NA

CDR3: CASSYAGAPYEQYF
DNA: TGTGCCAGCAGTTACGCTGGGGCCCCCTACGAGCAGTACTTC
D: NA
J: TRBJ2-7
V: TRBV6-2/TRBV6-3
size: NA

CDR3: CSASSGSGYGYTF
DNA: TGCAGTGCTAGTTCAGGGTCGGGCTATGGCTACACCTTC
D: NA
J: TRBJ1-2
V: TRBV20-1
size: once

CDR3: CASRPGSFSYEQYF
DNA: TGTGCCAGTCGTCCCGGGTCTTTCTCCTACGAGCAGTACTTC
D: NA
J: TRBJ2-7
V: TRBV18
size: NA

CDR3: CASSQPSGLTGSYNSPLHF
DNA: TGTGCCAGCAGCCAACCGTCGGGACTAACCGGGTCCTATAATTCACCCCTCCACTTT
D: NA
J: TRBJ1-6
V: TRBV27
size: NA

CDR3: CASSLDSLAGRMYNEQFF
DNA: TGTGCCAGCAGCTTAGATTCGCTAGCGGGCCGTATGTACAATGAGCAGTTCTTC
D: TRBD2
J: TRBJ2-1
V: TRBV7-2
size: NA

CDR3: CASSGVGGDLGYTDTQYF
DNA: TGTGCCAGCAGCGGGGTAGGAGGGGATCTTGGGTACACAGATACGCAGTATTTT
D: NA
J: TRBJ2-3
V: TRBV11-2
size: few

CDR3: CASNPRGSGNTIYF
DNA: TGTGCCAGCAACCCCAGGGGCTCTGGAAACACCATATATTTT
D: NA
J: TRBJ1-3
V: TRBV6-5
size: NA

CDR3: CASSFGPGLHNEQFF
DNA: TGTGCTAGCAGCTTTGGTCCGGGACTGCACAATGAGCAGTTCTTC
D: NA
J: TRBJ2-1
V: TRBV7-7
size: few

CDR3: CASRNLPGTGSISGNQPQHF
DNA: TGTGCCAGCAGGAACCTCCCCGGGACAGGGTCTATTTCGGGCAATCAGCCCCAGCATTTT
D: TRBD1
J: TRBJ1-5
V: TRBV28
size: few

CDR3: CASSSGQGAYNEQFF
DNA: TGTGCCAGCAGCTCGGGACAGGGGGCCTACAATGAGCAGTTCTTC
D: TRBD1
J: TRBJ2-1
V: TRBV11-2
size: NA

CDR3: CSASLGTGLHEQYF
DNA: TGCAGTGCTAGTCTCGGGACAGGGCTTCACGAGCAGTACTTC
D: TRBD1
J: TRBJ2-7
V: TRBV20-1
size: NA

CDR3: CATSREGRSGDRGREQYF
DNA: TGTGCCACCAGCAGAGAGGGACGTTCCGGGGACAGGGGGCGCGAGCAGTACTTC
D: TRBD1
J: TRBJ2-7
V: TRBV15
size: NA

CDR3: CASSFGVRQYF
DNA: TGTGCCAGCAGCTTCGGAGTGCGGCAGTACTTC
D: NA
J: TRBJ2-7
V: TRBV7-2
size: NA

CDR3: CASSPSGGTQYF
DNA: TGTGCCAGCAGCCCATCCGGGGGAACCCAGTACTTC
D: NA
J: TRBJ2-5
V: TRBV14
size: NA

CDR3: CTGQVQPNTEAFF
DNA: TGTACCGGACAGGTCCAACCGAACACTGAAGCTTTCTTT
D: TRBD1
J: TRBJ1-1
V: TRBV2
size: NA

CDR3: CASSLAAGLAGGRDTQYF
DNA: TGTGCCAGCAGCTTAGCTGCGGGACTAGCGGGAGGGCGTGACACGCAGTATTTT
D: TRBD2
J: TRBJ2-3
V: TRBV7-2
size: few

CDR3: CASSRQGEVKNIQYF
DNA: TGTGCCAGCAGCCGACAGGGAGAGGTCAAAAACATTCAGTACTTC
D: TRBD1
J: TRBJ2-4
V: TRBV28
size: NA

CDR3: CASSSQGQYTGELFF
DNA: TGTGCCAGCAGCTCCCAGGGACAGTACACCGGGGAGCTGTTTTTT
D: TRBD1
J: TRBJ2-2
V: TRBV7-8
size: NA

CDR3: CASTDRENTEAFF
DNA: TGTGCCAGCACCGACAGGGAGAACACTGAAGCTTTCTTT
D: TRBD1
J: TRBJ1-1
V: TRBV6-5
size: NA

CDR3: CASSSLLWTSGAKPDTQYF
DNA: TGTGCCAGCAGCTCGCTCTTATGGACTAGCGGGGCAAAACCAGATACGCAGTATTTT
D: TRBD2
J: TRBJ2-3
V: TRBV7-9
size: NA

CDR3: CASSTVIGTGANEQFF
DNA: TGTGCCAGCAGTACTGTGATTGGGACAGGGGCCAATGAGCAGTTCTTC
D: TRBD1
J: TRBJ2-1
V: TRBV27
size: NA

CDR3: CASTGGPYNEQFF
DNA: TGTGCCAGCACAGGGGGCCCGTACAATGAGCAGTTCTTC
D: TRBD1
J: TRBJ2-1
V: TRBV28
size: NA

CDR3: CASRNDGTTQEQFF
DNA: TGTGCCAGCAGAAATGACGGGACAACCCAAGAGCAGTTCTTC
D: NA
J: TRBJ2-1
V: TRBV6-5
size: NA

CDR3: CASSEPRGQGEKLFF
DNA: TGTGCCAGCAGTGAACCCAGGGGGCAGGGAGAAAAACTGTTTTTT
D: TRBD1
J: TRBJ1-4
V: TRBV6-1
size: NA

CDR3: CASSRESRNEQFF
DNA: TGTGCCAGTAGTCGGGAGTCCAGGAATGAGCAGTTCTTC
D: NA
J: TRBJ2-1
V: TRBV19
size: NA

CDR3: CASSLGRGEEQYF
DNA: TGCGCCAGCAGCTTGGGCAGGGGGGAAGAGCAGTACTTC
D: NA
J: TRBJ2-7
V: TRBV5-1
size: NA

CDR3: CASSQRQGLGNYEQYF
DNA: TGTGCCAGCAGCCAGAGACAGGGTCTAGGGAACTACGAGCAGTACTTC
D: TRBD1
J: TRBJ2-7
V: TRBV14
size: NA

CDR3: CAIGGASGREGETQYF
DNA: TGTGCCATCGGGGGTGCTAGCGGGAGGGAAGGGGAGACCCAGTACTTC
D: TRBD2
J: TRBJ2-5
V: TRBV10-3
size: NA

CDR3: CAIYIDRARGYTF
DNA: TGTGCCATTTACATCGACAGGGCGCGGGGCTACACCTTC
D: TRBD1
J: TRBJ1-2
V: TRBV19
size: NA

CDR3: CASSRDYLTDTQYF
DNA: TGTGCCAGCAGCCGGGACTACCTCACAGATACGCAGTATTTT
D: TRBD2
J: TRBJ2-3
V: TRBV28
size: NA

CDR3: CASSKLRGLWNQPQHF
DNA: TGTGCCAGCAGCAAATTACGGGGACTATGGAATCAGCCCCAGCATTTT
D: NA
J: TRBJ1-5
V: TRBV21-1
size: NA

CDR3: CASSGGGGLRAEAFF
DNA: TGTGCCAGCAGTGGGGGGGGCGGCCTCAGGGCTGAAGCTTTCTTT
D: NA
J: TRBJ1-1
V: TRBV2
size: NA

CDR3: CASSLHGQGAYEQYF
DNA: TGTGCCAGCAGCCTCCACGGGCAGGGTGCCTACGAGCAGTACTTC
D: NA
J: TRBJ2-7
V: TRBV4-2
size: NA

CDR3: CASSLGTGVQPQHF
DNA: TGTGCCAGCAGCTTGGGGACAGGGGTCCAGCCCCAGCATTTT
D: TRBD1
J: TRBJ1-5
V: TRBV5-6
size: NA

CDR3: CASSPSGGNYGYTF
DNA: TGTGCCAGCTCACCAAGCGGAGGGAACTATGGCTACACCTTC
D: NA
J: TRBJ1-2
V: TRBV18
size: NA

CDR3: CASSETGLENIQYF
DNA: TGTGCCAGCAGTGAGACAGGGTTGGAAAACATTCAGTACTTC
D: TRBD1
J: TRBJ2-4
V: TRBV28
size: few

CDR3: CASSPSTGGEEKLFF
DNA: TGTGCCAGTAGTCCCTCGACAGGGGGGGAGGAAAAACTGTTTTTT
D: TRBD1
J: TRBJ1-4
V: TRBV19
size: NA

CDR3: CSASLWTGDGYTF
DNA: TGCAGTGCTAGTCTCTGGACAGGGGATGGCTACACCTTC
D: TRBD1
J: TRBJ1-2
V: TRBV20-1
size: once